The text below deals with one T cell receptor (beta chain). The CDR3 length is 16 residues. The junction had 5 bases not matched to a gene; V was cut back by 6 bases and J by 3 bases. Germline V CDR1 and CDR2: MNHEY, SMNVEV (reference sequence). How the authors handled the data: Amplification of reference gene primers was used by the study to estimate nucleated cell counts. Profiling relied on immunoSEQ multiplex PCR, and the TCRdb table lists in-frame clones only, not all of them. V and J calls and clone size come straight from that table; D and trimming were deduced from the DNA. This table holds some 230,000 clones, around 86% found once. This sample stems from a study of blood T cell repertoires in COVID-19. Study-wide context: Acute and convalescent COVID-19 specimens originated in the United States, Italy and Spain. Sample material is recorded as cDNA or gDNA derived from T cells, B-cell-depleted T cells, or PBMCs.

Specimen: peripheral blood. This chain uses TRBV27 with TRBJ2-2, with TRBD2 matching over 12 bases. This clonotype originated in a woman of 80 years or more with COVID-19, enrolled during active disease. The CDR3 sequence: CASSRGLAGYTGELFF. CDR3 bases: TGTGCCAGCAGCCGGGGACTAGCGGGTTACACCGGGGAGCTGTTTTTT.